This TCR beta chain was profiled in a study of cytomegalovirus exposure and HLA in healthy donors. PCR amplification relied on 60 Vbeta primers (plus 13 Jbeta primers). Using immunoSEQ multiplex PCR, the repertoire was profiled, and TCRdb retains in-frame clones only, with some absent. The data contain approximately 110,000 clones, approximately 80% of them seen just once; the ten biggest clones take up 0.24%. The CDR3 runs to 13 residues. CDR1 is LGHNA and CDR2 is YSLEER in the germline V gene. V gave up 4 bases and J gave up 3 bases, with 9 bases separating them. The chain employs TRBV4-3 and TRBJ1-1, with a tentative D call TRBD1 (5 bases). This sequence originates from a man aged 45-65 years in good health and CMV-seronegative. The specimen was PBMCs. The CDR3 DNA reads TGCGCCAGCAGCCTAAGGGGTGACACTGAAGCTTTCTTT. This gives the protein CASSLRGDTEAFF.